Below are 14 T cell receptor beta chains sequenced from a single sample in a study of CD8+CD57+ T cells in acquired aplastic anemia. Flow cytometry had shown expanded CD8+CD57+ cells in the patients chosen for sequencing. Using genomic DNA as the template, TCR beta VDJ and CDR3 profiling was carried out. MiXCR was run by TCRdb on the reads, yielding one entry per CDR3 protein. The data contain 130,000 or so distinct CDR3 sequences, under 60% of them singletons. The sequenced sample was sorted CD4+, CD8+, or CD8+CD57+ T cells (not recorded which) from PBMCs. The receptors originated from a human donor with aplastic anemia.

This clonotype has ten or more counts. This chain connects TRBV7-9 to TRBJ2-1; 10 positions match TRBD2. CDR3 length equals 13 residues. V lost 4 bases and J lost 8; bases outside the gene matches: 2. CDR1 is SEHNR, CDR2 FQNEAQ, per germline (reference sequence). CDR3 sequence reads: CASSSGTSDEQFF. CDR3 nucleotides: TGTGCCAGCAGCTCAGGGACTAGCGATGAGCAGTTCTTC. Drawing the rest from reference TRBV7-9 and TRBJ2-1, the complete variable domain is DTGVSQNPRHKITKRGQNVTFRCDPISEHNRLYWYRQTLGQGPEFLTYFQNEAQLEKSRLLSDRFSAERPKGSFSTLEIQRTEQGDSAMYLCASSSGTSDEQFFGPGTRLTVL.

The V and J genes are TRBV5-6 and TRBJ2-7; tentative D call: TRBD1 (6 bases). The germline gives CDR1 SGHDT, CDR2 YYEEEE. This CDR3 spans 13 amino acids. Deletions cut 4 bases from V and 4 bases from J, with 12 bases between. The CDR3 DNA is TGTGCCAGCAGCACAGGGCTCCCTTACGAGCAGTACTTC. This translates into CASSTGLPYEQYF.

This clonotype has more than one count but fewer than ten. The V call is TRBV15, the J call TRBJ2-5; D assignment may be TRBD1 or TRBD2 (5 bases each). The CDR3 is 15 residues long. Per germline, CDR1 LNHNV and CDR2 YYDKDF (reference sequence). Trimming cost V 5 bases and J 4 bases, with 17 bases left between them. In nucleotides, the CDR3 is TGTGCCACCAGCGCTCCTCGGACTGGGGGAGAGACCCAGTACTTC. It yields the protein CATSAPRTGGETQYF.

This clonotype has at least ten counts. The genes are TRBV6-5 and TRBJ2-7, with 9 positions matching TRBD1. V shed 2 bases and J 3 bases; nucleotides not matched to a gene: 2. This CDR3 has 14 residues. Germline V lookup: CDR1 MNHEY, CDR2 SVGAGI. CDR3 region: CASSYDRGVYEQYF. The CDR3 DNA follows: TGTGCCAGCAGTTACGACAGGGGGGTCTACGAGCAGTACTTC.

For this clonotype: A junction end diverges from the germline sequence, so it may reflect a read error. The chain combines TRBV7-2 with TRBJ2-7, with 11 positions matching TRBD2. CDR3 size: 15 residues. Germline CDR1 and CDR2: SGHTA and FQGNSA. CDR3 sequence: CASSPLSGRAYEQCF. The CDR3 nucleotides read TGTGCCAGCAGCCCGCTTAGCGGGAGGGCATACGAGCAGTGCTTC. The whole variable domain, remainder taken from reference TRBV7-2 and TRBJ2-7, is GAGVSQSPSNKVTEKGKDVELRCDPISGHTALYWYRQSLGQGLEFLIYFQGNSAPDKSGLPSDRFSAERTGGSVSTLTIQRTQQEDSAVYLCASSPLSGRAYEQCFGPGTRLTVT.

This chain connects TRBV24-1 to TRBJ2-7; D call uncertain. The CDR3 length is 13 residues. V lost 9 bases, J lost 4 bases, and 15 bases lay in between. Germline CDR1 and CDR2: KGHDR and SFDVKD. The CDR3 bases are TGTGCCACCCCCCTCCGTCCAACTTACGAGCAGTACTTC. Protein product: CATPLRPTYEQYF.

This clonotype has only a few counts. Here the CDR3 reads CSVAGTGANVLTF. For the CDR3, the DNA is TGCAGCGTTGCAGGGACTGGGGCCAACGTCCTGACTTTC. V gene TRBV29-1 combines with J gene TRBJ2-6; D might be TRBD1 (5 bases). CDR1 and CDR2 from the germline V gene are SQVTM and ANQGSEA. The V and J ends lost 4 bases and 2 bases respectively, with 6 bases between them. This CDR3 comprises 13 residues.

The genes are TRBV5-6 and TRBJ2-7; D is perhaps TRBD2 (5 bases). V was trimmed by 3 bases and J by 12 bases, leaving 19 bases between them. CDR3 length equals 13 residues. Germline CDR1 SGHDT, CDR2 YYEEEE. The CDR3 bases are TGTGCCAGCAGCTCGAAGATGGACTGGGATCGGTACTTC. This gives the protein CASSSKMDWDRYF.

V usage is TRBV7-9 and J usage is TRBJ1-1; D possibly corresponds to TRBD1 (5 bases). The CDR3 contains 15 residues. V shed 0 bases and J shed 8 bases, with 16 bases lying between them. Per the germline V gene, CDR1 is SEHNR and CDR2 is FQNEAQ (reference sequence). CDR3 nucleotide sequence: TGTGCCAGCAGCTTAGCGCGGGTCAGGGACTACGAAGCTTTCTTT. Translation gives CASSLARVRDYEAFF. Complete variable domain (other parts from reference TRBV7-9 and TRBJ1-1): DTGVSQNPRHKITKRGQNVTFRCDPISEHNRLYWYRQTLGQGPEFLTYFQNEAQLEKSRLLSDRFSAERPKGSFSTLEIQRTEQGDSAMYLCASSLARVRDYEAFFGQGTRLTVV.

This chain links TRBV9 with TRBJ1-1; the D is unclear. Per the germline V gene, CDR1 is SGDLS and CDR2 is YYNGEE. V was pared by 0 bases and J by 4 bases, with 19 bases between. CDR3 length: 17 amino acids. The CDR3 region has the DNA TGTGCCAGCAGCGTAGGTTGGGCGGGGTATTCGGGCACTGAAGCTTTCTTT. Residues: CASSVGWAGYSGTEAFF. The variable domain in full, with the rest retrieved from reference TRBV9 and TRBJ1-1, is DSGVTQTPKHLITATGQRVTLRCSPRSGDLSVYWYQQSLDQGLQFLIQYYNGEERAKGNILERFSAQQFPDLHSELNLSSLELGDSALYFCASSVGWAGYSGTEAFFGQGTRLTVV.

This chain links TRBV29-1 with TRBJ1-5; TRBD1 matches 7 bases. This CDR3 is 17 amino acids long. The V gene's germline CDR1 is SQVTM and CDR2 ANQGSEA. V shed 4 bases, J shed 0 bases, and the junction held 12 bases outside the gene matches. CDR3 loop: CSVGPTGVYLSNQPQHF. The CDR3 bases are TGCAGCGTTGGCCCCACAGGGGTCTACCTTAGCAATCAGCCCCAGCATTTT. The whole variable domain, remainder taken from reference TRBV29-1 and TRBJ1-5, is SAVISQKPSRDICQRGTSLTIQCQVDSQVTMMFWYRQQPGQSLTLIATANQGSEATYESGFVIDKFPISRPNLTFSTLTVSNMSPEDSSIYLCSVGPTGVYLSNQPQHFGDGTRLSIL.

Only a few counts were recorded for this clonotype. DNA of the CDR3: TGTGCCAGCAGCTTAGCGGGGGGGACTTATGGCTACACCTTC. This encodes CASSLAGGTYGYTF. The chain carries TRBV7-8 and TRBJ1-2; D is perhaps TRBD1 (5 bases). The CDR3 is made up of 14 amino acids. CDR1 and CDR2 from the germline V gene are SGHVS and FQNEAQ. The V end lost 0 bases, the J end lost 5 bases, and 10 bases lay between the germline ends.

There are a few counts of this clonotype. The genes are TRBV25-1 and TRBJ1-1; 7 nucleotides agree with TRBD1. V trimming: 4 bases; J trimming: 6 bases; junction bases outside the gene matches: 8. The CDR3 length is 14 residues. CDR1 and CDR2 (germline): MGHDK, SYGVNS. The CDR3 DNA reads as TGTGCCAGCAGTGGTAAGGGGGCTCGTGCTGAAGCTTTCTTT. Protein product: CASSGKGARAEAFF.

J is TRBJ1-2 and V is TRBV29-1; tentative D call: TRBD1 (6 bases). The CDR3 sequence is 13 residues long. In germline, CDR1 is SQVTM, CDR2 ANQGSEA. Trimming removed 3 bases at V and 8 bases at J, with 16 bases between. CDR3 sequence reads: CSVDLRQDGGYTF. CDR3 sequence (DNA): TGCAGCGTTGACCTACGACAGGACGGGGGCTACACCTTC.